This T cell receptor beta chain stems from a study of OX40 agonist ivuxolimab in advanced cancers. Study conclusions and caveats: Dosing at 0.1 to 3.0 mg/kg was accompanied by clonal expansion of CD4+ and CD8+ blood T cells by week 6.

This clone was detected a few times. Its target is unknown. There are 12 residues in the CDR3. V lost 2 bases to trimming and J lost 8 bases, with 10 bases between them. The germline V gene encodes CDR1 SGHRS and CDR2 YFSETQ. The protocol was immunoSEQ multiplex PCR, while the TCRdb copy is restricted to in-frame clones and leaves out a portion. The data hold around 50,000 clones, with 91% observed a single time. The sequence came from an adult with an advanced solid tumor such as melanoma, head and neck, liver or kidney cancer. This specimen consisted of CD4+ or CD8+ T cells sorted from blood, obtained in a trial of the OX40 agonist ivuxolimab. V is TRBV5-1 and J is TRBJ1-1; TRBD1 is a possible D gene (5 bases). CDR3 protein: CASSLEGPEAFF. The DNA for the CDR3 is TGCGCCAGCAGCTTAGAGGGGCCCGAAGCTTTCTTT.